Following are 4 T cell receptor beta chains from one sample sequenced in a study of blood T cell repertoires in COVID-19 (dated by TCRdb to the early 2020s). The library was generated by the immunoSEQ multiplex PCR assay. Imported from immuneACCESS, the table was reduced by TCRdb to in-frame sequences with V and J called. These copies leave out some clones; in studies compared against another copy, an unresolved V gene accounts for under half, and the cause of the remainder is not known. The sample table contains approximately 230,000 clones; only one count was recorded for 85% to 90% of them. The ten most abundant clones make up roughly 14% of the sample. The sample was PBMCs or T cells enriched from blood (not recorded which). These receptor sequences come from a woman in her forties or fifties with acute COVID-19.

A few counts support this clone. The chain uses TRBV29-1 and TRBJ1-5, with unresolved D. Trimming cost V 4 bases and J 7 bases, with 11 bases left between them. Per germline, CDR1 SQVTM and CDR2 ANQGSEA. The CDR3 spans 12 residues. Here the CDR3 reads CSVVTGNQPQHF. CDR3 nucleotides: TGCAGCGTTGTGACGGGGAACCAGCCCCAGCATTTT.

The chain joins TRBV5-8 to TRBJ2-7; tentative D call: TRBD1 (6 bases). Trimming took off 3 bases at V and 4 bases at J, with 20 bases between the two ends. The CDR3 has 16 residues. Germline CDR1 and CDR2: SGHTS and YDEGEE. The CDR3 coding sequence is TGTGCCAGCAGCTACCCTGCTGTAGGGGGAAGGTACGAGCAGTACTTC. It is translated as CASSYPAVGGRYEQYF.

The chain is built from TRBV6-6 and TRBJ2-7, with a tentative D call TRBD1 (5 bases). This CDR3 contains 14 residues. Trimming took off 0 bases at V and 3 bases at J, with 9 bases between the two ends. Per the germline V gene, CDR1 is MNHNY and CDR2 is SVGAGI (reference sequence). CDR3 loop: CASSYSTESYEQYF. The CDR3 region has the DNA TGTGCCAGCAGTTACTCGACAGAGAGCTACGAGCAGTACTTC.

This chain joins TRBV6-6 and TRBJ1-3; no reliable D call. The germline CDR1 and CDR2 sequences are MNHNY and SVGAGI (reference sequence). V dropped 6 bases and J dropped 4 bases, with 7 bases sitting between them. This CDR3 spans 12 amino acids. CDR3 region: CASSSGGNTIYF. CDR3 in DNA: TGTGCCAGCAGCTCAGGAGGAAACACCATATATTTT.